The text below deals with one T cell receptor (beta chain). Its antigen is unidentified. The data belong to a study of OX40 agonist ivuxolimab in advanced cancers. Turning to the study itself: Hepatocellular carcinoma, melanoma, renal cell or head and neck cancer occurred in dose-escalation patients. Partial responses were observed in three patients, of whom one had hepatocellular carcinoma and two had cutaneous melanoma.

The CDR3 has 15 amino acids. V was pared by 5 bases and J by 10 bases, with 7 bases of the junction left unmatched. The germline gives CDR1 SGHNT, CDR2 YENEEA. Study conclusions and caveats: Low levels of normalized T-cell clonal expansion also appeared in some nonresponders.

Generated by immunoSEQ multiplex PCR, the TCRdb table keeps only in-frame clones and is missing some. This sample yields approximately 100,000 clones, of which 80% to 90% are seen a single time; approximately 0.8% belongs to the top ten. The chain links TRBV11-3 to TRBJ2-1, with 14 bases lining up with TRBD2. Sequences were derived from CD4+ or CD8+ T cells sorted from blood, sampled in a trial of the OX40 agonist ivuxolimab. This clonotype was sampled from an adult with an advanced solid tumor such as melanoma, head and neck, liver or kidney cancer. The CDR3: CASSEGLAGAGEQFF. The DNA for the CDR3 is TGTGCCAGCAGCGAGGGACTAGCGGGGGCAGGAGAGCAGTTCTTC.